This T cell receptor (beta chain) was observed in a study of T-cell reconstitution after alpha-beta-depleted transplantation in children. Study-level results: Several hundred expanded graft clones reportedly supplied alpha-beta T cells about two months after transplant. Diversity of TCRbeta at day 60 was high in some patients, arising from surviving recipient T cells and thymic progenitors. From newly produced T cells came most of the T-cell counts and diversity one year after transplant.

Concerning this clonotype itself: No antigen is known for it.

V shed 3 bases and J 4 bases; nucleotides not matched to a gene: 4. The V gene's germline CDR1 is SGHTA and CDR2 FQGNSA. This CDR3 region has 14 residues. A TCRbeta library incorporating unique molecular identifiers was prepared. A single record per CDR3 protein comes from TCRdb applying MiXCR to the PCR reads. Of more than 200,000 distinct CDR3 sequences in the sample, around 7.7% were seen once. The V gene is TRBV7-2, the J gene TRBJ2-5; 8 nucleotides align to TRBD1. The sample in question was PBMCs, mostly from graft donor cells, obtained 360 days after TCRalphabeta/CD19-depleted stem cell transplant. This sequence was found in a male patient aged 2-15 years who had a stem cell transplant for acute myeloid leukemia, so the T cells may come from the graft donor. CDR3 region: CASSLVRGLETQYF. The CDR3, as DNA: TGTGCCAGCAGCTTGGTCAGGGGGCTAGAGACCCAGTACTTC.